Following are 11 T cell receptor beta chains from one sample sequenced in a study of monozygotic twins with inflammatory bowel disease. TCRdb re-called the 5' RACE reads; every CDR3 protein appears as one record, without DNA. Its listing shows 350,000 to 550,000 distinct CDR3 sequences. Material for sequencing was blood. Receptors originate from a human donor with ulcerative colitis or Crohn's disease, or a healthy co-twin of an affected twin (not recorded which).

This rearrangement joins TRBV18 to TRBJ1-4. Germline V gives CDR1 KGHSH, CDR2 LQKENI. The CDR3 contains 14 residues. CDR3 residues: CASSPSTTLEKLFF.

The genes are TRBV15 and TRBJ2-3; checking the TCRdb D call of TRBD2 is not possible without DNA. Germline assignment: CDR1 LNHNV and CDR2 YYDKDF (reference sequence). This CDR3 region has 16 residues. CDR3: CATSPGLLARTDTQYF.

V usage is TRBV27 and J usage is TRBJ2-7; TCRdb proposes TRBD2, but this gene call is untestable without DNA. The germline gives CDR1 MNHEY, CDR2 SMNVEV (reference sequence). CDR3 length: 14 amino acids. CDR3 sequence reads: CASSFRPNSYEQYF.

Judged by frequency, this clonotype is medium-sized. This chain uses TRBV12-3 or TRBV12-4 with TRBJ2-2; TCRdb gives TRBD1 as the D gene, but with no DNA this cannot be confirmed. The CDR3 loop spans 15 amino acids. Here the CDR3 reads CASRAGALNTGELFF.

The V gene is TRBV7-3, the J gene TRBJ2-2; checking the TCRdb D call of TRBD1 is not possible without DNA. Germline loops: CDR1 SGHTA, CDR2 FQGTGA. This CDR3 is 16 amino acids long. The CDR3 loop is CASSLFALGSTGELFF.

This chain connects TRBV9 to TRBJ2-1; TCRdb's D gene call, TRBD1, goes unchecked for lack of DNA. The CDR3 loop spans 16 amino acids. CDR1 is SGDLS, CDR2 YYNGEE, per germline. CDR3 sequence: CASSPRPLRPYNEQFF.

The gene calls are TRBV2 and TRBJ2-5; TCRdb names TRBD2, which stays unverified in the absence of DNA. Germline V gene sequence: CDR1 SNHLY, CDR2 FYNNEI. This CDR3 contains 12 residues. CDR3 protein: CASSRDFEPQYF.

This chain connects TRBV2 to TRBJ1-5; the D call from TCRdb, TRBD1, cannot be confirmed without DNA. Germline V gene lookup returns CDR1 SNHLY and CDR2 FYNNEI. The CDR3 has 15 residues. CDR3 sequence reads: CASRQGGPDNQPQHF.

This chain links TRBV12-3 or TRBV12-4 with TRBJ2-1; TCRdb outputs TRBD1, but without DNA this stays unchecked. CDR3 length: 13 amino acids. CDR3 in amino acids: CASSLGPWNEQFF.

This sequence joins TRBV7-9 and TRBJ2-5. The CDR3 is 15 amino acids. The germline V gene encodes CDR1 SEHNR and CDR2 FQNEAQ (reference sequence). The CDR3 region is CASAMSHWYQETQYF.

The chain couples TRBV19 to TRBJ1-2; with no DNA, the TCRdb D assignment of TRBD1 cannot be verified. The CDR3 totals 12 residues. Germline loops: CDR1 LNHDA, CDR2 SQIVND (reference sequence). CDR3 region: CASSDRTYGYTF.